This T cell receptor (beta chain) was obtained from a study of cytomegalovirus exposure and HLA in healthy donors. CDR3 length: 15 residues. The germline V gene has CDR1 SGHNT and CDR2 YYREEE (reference sequence). Trimming cost V 1 base and J 5 bases, with 12 bases left between them. PCR involved 60 Vbeta and 13 Jbeta primers. TCRdb's copy holds only in-frame clones and misses some; the assay was immunoSEQ multiplex PCR. The data show about 170,000 clones, with 80% to 90% seen just once and approximately 2.2% held by the top ten. As to this clone: What it recognizes is unknown.

Broader study findings: Segments of the TCR beta V type were, in most cases, productive about 87% or about 30% of the time in an earlier analysis. Available immune exposure information covered CMV serostatus only. Usually a TCR sequence was rare, but some public TCRs were found in many donors.

The TCR sequence derives from a male donor in good health and CMV-seronegative. V gene TRBV5-4 combines with J gene TRBJ2-2; D remains ambiguous. Sequenced: PBMCs. Here the CDR3 reads CASSLSAGGTGELFF. CDR3 in DNA: TGTGCCAGCAGCTTGTCGGCAGGTGGGACCGGGGAGCTGTTTTTT.